These 32 T cell receptor beta chains were all obtained from the same sample, sequenced in a study of T cells in Graves' hyperthyroidism and ophthalmopathy. TCR beta CDR3 regions were amplified from RNA transcripts. During a first-round RT-PCR of the TCR CDR3, the HTBI primer set was used. TCRdb processed the multiplex PCR reads anew with MiXCR; each CDR3 protein has one entry. The top ten hold around 29% of the sample, which has over 150,000 distinct CDR3 sequences, about a sixth seen once. Material: blood. The origin of the receptors is a woman aged 45-65 years with Graves' hyperthyroidism.

The table lists this clonotype with many counts. The chain couples TRBV7-9 to TRBJ1-1, with D perhaps matching TRBD1 (5 bases). Trimming cost V 5 bases and J 4 bases, with 14 bases left between them. Germline V CDR1 and CDR2: SEHNR, FQNEAQ (reference sequence). The CDR3 covers 14 residues. In DNA form, the CDR3 reads TGTGCCAGCAGCCTGGGACGGATAGGCACTGAAGCTTTCTTT. It is translated as CASSLGRIGTEAFF.

This clonotype has ten or more counts. The chain joins TRBV14 to TRBJ1-1; TRBD1 is a possible D gene (5 bases). CDR3 length: 13 residues. The germline gives CDR1 SGHDN, CDR2 FVKESK. V was shortened by 2 bases and J by 4 bases, with 8 bases between the two germline ends. CDR3 region: CASSQRQLTEAFF. The CDR3 nucleotides read TGTGCCAGCAGCCAACGACAGCTCACTGAAGCTTTCTTT.

J is TRBJ1-5 and V is TRBV10-3; D is undetermined. Trimming removed 0 bases at V and 3 bases at J, with 12 bases between. The CDR3 totals 16 residues. Looked up from germline, CDR1 is ENHRY and CDR2 is SYGVKD. The CDR3 sequence: CAISESLRGPNQPQHF. Here the CDR3 DNA reads TGTGCCATCAGTGAGTCGTTGCGCGGGCCCAATCAGCCCCAGCATTTT.

The chain joins TRBV4-1 to TRBJ1-2; D gene ambiguous. The CDR3 runs to 16 residues. Germline CDR1 reads MGHRA; CDR2 reads YSYEKL. The germline V and J ends were trimmed by 1 base and 3 bases, with 15 bases remaining between them. The DNA for the CDR3 is TGCGCCAGCAGCCAAGTCGAAGACCCCACTTACTATGGCTACACCTTC. It codes for CASSQVEDPTYYGYTF.

The CDR3 DNA is TGCGCCAGCAGCTTGGCCGATCGTCCAGGGAGGGACACCGGGGAGCTGTTTTTT. The encoded protein is CASSLADRPGRDTGELFF. The gene calls are TRBV5-1 and TRBJ2-2; 7 bases fit TRBD2. The germline gives CDR1 SGHRS, CDR2 YFSETQ. V dropped 0 bases and J dropped 3; count of bases not matched to a gene: 11. The CDR3 is 18 amino acids. The whole variable domain, filled in from reference TRBV5-1 and TRBJ2-2, reads KAGVTQTPRYLIKTRGQQVTLSCSPISGHRSVSWYQQTPGQGLQFLFEYFSETQRNKGNFPGRFSGRQFSNSRSEMNVSTLELGDSALYLCASSLADRPGRDTGELFFGEGSRLTVL.

This clonotype was seen many times. The chain is built from TRBV20-1 and TRBJ2-7, with D possibly TRBD2 on 6 matching bases. Germline assignment: CDR1 DFQATT and CDR2 SNEGSKA (reference sequence). The CDR3 has 16 amino acids. V was shortened by 3 bases and J by 2 bases, with 20 bases between the two germline ends. The CDR3 is CSASPTGTPTTYEQYF. The CDR3, as DNA: TGCAGTGCTAGTCCTACCGGGACTCCAACCACCTACGAGCAGTACTTC.

The rearrangement uses TRBV7-9 and TRBJ1-2; D may be TRBD1 (6 bases). The germline V gene encodes CDR1 SEHNR and CDR2 FQNEAQ (reference sequence). V dropped 6 bases and J dropped 4 bases, with 12 bases sitting between them. CDR3 length: 13 residues. The CDR3 is CASSPGHFYGYTF. In DNA, the CDR3 is TGTGCCAGCAGTCCGGGACACTTCTATGGCTACACCTTC.

This clonotype has more than one count but fewer than ten. The V call is TRBV4-3, the J call TRBJ1-1, with D uncertain. With 0 bases removed from V and 1 base from J, the gap between germline ends came to 9 bases. The CDR3 is 15 residues long. From germline, CDR1 is LGHNA and CDR2 YSLEER. CDR3 region: CASSQDPRGNTEAFF. CDR3 nucleotide sequence: TGCGCCAGCAGCCAAGATCCCCGGGGGAACACTGAAGCTTTCTTT.

This clonotype was picked up many times. The chain combines TRBV7-2 with TRBJ2-1, with D perhaps matching TRBD1 or TRBD2 (5 bases each). Trimming shortened V by 4 bases and J by 3 bases, and 16 bases separated the two germline ends. Germline CDR1 is SGHTA and CDR2 is FQGNSA. This CDR3 has 16 residues. CDR3 in amino acids: CASSSPGRNFYNEQFF. Written as DNA, the CDR3 is TGTGCCAGCAGCTCCCCGGGGCGAAACTTCTACAATGAGCAGTTCTTC.

The rearrangement joins TRBV20-1 to TRBJ2-5, with 7 bases matching TRBD1. Looked up from germline, CDR1 is DFQATT and CDR2 is SNEGSKA (reference sequence). CDR3 size: 17 residues. Germline trimming cut 0 bases from V and 5 bases from J; bases unmatched to any gene: 15. In DNA, the CDR3 is TGCAGTGCTAGAGATCAGTACAGGGGCGGGCGCTTTGAGACCCAGTACTTC. It encodes CSARDQYRGGRFETQYF.

This clonotype was detected ten times or more. V and J are TRBV5-1 and TRBJ2-3; TRBD2 matches 7 bases. The ends lost 4 bases at V and 2 bases at J; junction bases unmatched: 7. The CDR3 has 15 amino acids. Germline CDR1 reads SGHRS; CDR2 reads YFSETQ. The CDR3 region has the DNA TGCGCCAGCAGCCGTAGGGACTACAACACAGATACGCAGTATTTT. It yields the protein CASSRRDYNTDTQYF.

This clonotype was found many times. The genes are TRBV12-3 or TRBV12-4 and TRBJ2-1; no clear D. This CDR3 has 11 amino acids. V was shortened by 5 bases and J by 10 bases, with 9 bases between the two germline ends. CDR3 residues: CASSPGREQFF. The CDR3 region has the DNA TGTGCCAGCAGTCCCGGCCGCGAGCAGTTCTTC.

This clonotype came up many times. The V call is TRBV27, the J call TRBJ2-7; D is ambiguous. Trimming cost V 0 bases and J 4 bases, with 7 bases left between them. Germline V gives CDR1 MNHEY, CDR2 SMNVEV (reference sequence). There are 13 residues in the CDR3. The CDR3 here is CASSLSWQYEQYF. Here the CDR3 DNA reads TGTGCCAGCAGTTTATCCTGGCAGTACGAGCAGTACTTC.

For this clonotype: Just one base apart from a much larger clone, this may be a read error. The chain carries TRBV9 and TRBJ1-5, with TRBD1 matching 7 bases. The CDR3 is made up of 14 amino acids. Germline V gives CDR1 SGDLS, CDR2 YYNGEE. The CDR3 region has the DNA TGTTCCAGCAGCGTAAAGTCAGGGGGGCAGCCCCAGCATTTT. Protein product: CSSSVKSGGQPQHF. The variable domain in full, with the rest retrieved from reference TRBV9 and TRBJ1-5, is DSGVTQTPKHLITATGQRVTLRCSPRSGDLSVYWYQQSLDQGLQFLIQYYNGEERAKGNILERFSAQQFPDLHSELNLSSLELGDSALYFCSSSVKSGGQPQHFGDGTRLSIL.

J is TRBJ2-7 and V is TRBV19; TRBD2 matches 8 bases. Germline lookup yields CDR1 LNHDA and CDR2 SQIVND (reference sequence). The CDR3 is 15 residues long. V lost 6 bases to trimming and J lost 0 bases; unmatched junction nucleotides: 7. The CDR3 loop reads CASRNSGGLSYEQYF. In DNA, the CDR3 is TGTGCCAGTAGAAACAGCGGGGGTCTCTCCTACGAGCAGTACTTC.

This clonotype occurred many times. The chain has TRBV2 and TRBJ2-5, with D maybe TRBD2 (6 bases). The V end lost 9 bases, the J end lost 2 bases, and 13 bases lay between the germline ends. This CDR3 comprises 13 residues. Germline CDR1 is SNHLY and CDR2 is FYNNEI. CDR3 coding DNA: TGTGCCAGTGCCCTGGGGAGGCAAGAGACCCAGTACTTC. Amino acids: CASALGRQETQYF.

This clonotype counts as hyperexpanded. The chain joins TRBV15 to TRBJ2-5, with a weak D call TRBD2 (6 bases). The germline gives CDR1 LNHNV, CDR2 YYDKDF (reference sequence). The CDR3 runs 15 residues. The V gene lost 4 bases and the J gene lost 0 bases, with 12 bases spanning the gap. The CDR3 bases are TGTGCCACCAGCACGGGAGCGGACCACCAAGAGACCCAGTACTTC. Translation gives CATSTGADHQETQYF.

This clonotype was counted ten times or more. The chain combines TRBV7-3 with TRBJ2-3; D perhaps matches TRBD1 (8 bases). CDR1 is SGHTA and CDR2 is FQGTGA in the germline V gene. CDR3 length: 15 residues. Trimming took 5 bases from V and 4 from J, leaving 16 bases between them. The CDR3 reads CASSQGAGAADTQYF. DNA of the CDR3: TGTGCCAGCAGCCAGGGGGCGGGGGCGGCAGATACGCAGTATTTT.

This clonotype was seen ten or more times. Its ends do not fully match the called genes, so a read error is possible. The chain has TRBV27 and TRBJ2-5; D may be TRBD2 (5 bases). The CDR3 extends over 11 amino acids. CDR1 is MNHEY, CDR2 SMNVEV, per germline (reference sequence). CDR3 bases: TGTGCCGTACACCAACGGGATATGATACACTTC. Amino acid sequence: CAVHQRDMIHF.

The J gene is TRBJ1-4, the V gene TRBV4-3; D might be TRBD1 (5 bases). Germline V gene lookup returns CDR1 LGHNA and CDR2 YSLEER. The CDR3 runs 18 residues. V was trimmed by 0 bases and J by 0 bases, leaving 14 bases between them. The CDR3 loop is CASSQDPQGSSTNEKLFF. CDR3 nucleotides: TGCGCCAGCAGCCAAGATCCGCAGGGTTCGTCAACTAATGAAAAACTGTTTTTT.

The sample holds a few counts of this clonotype. The rearrangement joins TRBV3-1 to TRBJ2-6; TRBD1 is a possible D gene (5 bases). The CDR3 has 14 residues. The V end was cut by 5 bases, the J end by 6 bases, with 11 bases between. Per the germline V gene, CDR1 is LGHDT and CDR2 is YNNKEL (reference sequence). DNA for the CDR3: TGTGCCAGCAGCACTCGACAGATGGCCAACGTCCTGACTTTC. The encoded protein is CASSTRQMANVLTF.

V and J are TRBV29-1 and TRBJ2-7; D is unclear. Germline CDR1 is SQVTM and CDR2 is ANQGSEA. This CDR3 comprises 10 residues. The V end lost 0 bases, the J end lost 3 bases, and 0 bases lay between the germline ends. Here the CDR3 DNA reads TGCAGCGTTGAAGACTACGAGCAGTACTTC. As protein: CSVEDYEQYF.

As for this clonotype: A much bigger clone sits one base away, suggesting this may be a read error. V gene TRBV4-1 combines with J gene TRBJ2-7, with D possibly being TRBD1 (6 bases). CDR1 is MGHRA, CDR2 YSYEKL, per germline. The CDR3 runs 14 residues. V was pared by 7 bases and J by 4 bases, with 17 bases between. CDR3 loop: CASIHPTGQYEQYF. CDR3 sequence (DNA): TGCGCCAGCATCCACCCGACAGGCCAGTACGAGCAGTACTTC.

In this sample, this clonotype turned up many times. V is TRBV14 and J is TRBJ1-1; 7 bases agree with TRBD1. V dropped 2 bases and J dropped 4; count of bases not matched to a gene: 4. Germline loops: CDR1 SGHDN, CDR2 FVKESK. The CDR3 length is 14 residues. In DNA, the CDR3 is TGTGCCAGCAGCCAACAGGGGGGGAGCACTGAAGCTTTCTTT. It translates to CASSQQGGSTEAFF.

The chain joins TRBV6-9 to TRBJ1-2; TRBD1 might be the D (6 bases). Trimming removed 4 bases at V and 8 bases at J, with 26 bases between. Germline assignment: CDR1 MNHGY and CDR2 SVAAGI. The CDR3 is 17 residues long. The CDR3 is CASSSSTGSSFPVGYTF. CDR3 in DNA: TGTGCCAGCAGTTCCTCAACAGGGTCCTCCTTTCCAGTCGGCTACACCTTC.

CDR3 in amino acids: CASSLLQAGRGAYEQYF. CDR3 nucleotide sequence: TGTGCCAGCAGCCTCCTCCAGGCGGGGCGCGGGGCCTACGAGCAGTACTTC. V usage is TRBV5-6 and J usage is TRBJ2-7, with D perhaps TRBD2 (6 bases). The CDR3 consists of 17 residues. Per germline, CDR1 SGHDT and CDR2 YYEEEE. V lost 4 bases, J lost 2 bases, and 22 bases lay in between.

This clonotype has at least ten counts. The chain combines TRBV19 with TRBJ1-1; tentative D call: TRBD1 (5 bases). This CDR3 region has 14 residues. Deletions cut 7 bases from V and 3 bases from J, with 15 bases between. Per the germline V gene, CDR1 is LNHDA and CDR2 is SQIVND (reference sequence). CDR3 DNA sequence: TGTGCCAGTATTCGGACAACTTGGGACACTGAAGCTTTCTTT. Translating gives CASIRTTWDTEAFF.

This clonotype was counted at least ten times. The chain is built from TRBV19 and TRBJ2-5; 7 nucleotides match TRBD2. The CDR3 runs 15 residues. Germline V gives CDR1 LNHDA, CDR2 SQIVND (reference sequence). The ends lost 3 bases at V and 4 bases at J; junction bases unmatched: 8. CDR3 sequence reads: CASSIWGGSLETQYF. The CDR3 nucleotides are TGTGCCAGTAGTATCTGGGGGGGTTCGTTAGAGACCCAGTACTTC.

With regard to this clonotype: A much larger clonotype is one base distant, so this may be a read error. This chain joins TRBV4-1 and TRBJ1-1; 9 nucleotides align to TRBD1. This CDR3 is built from 18 residues. Germline V lookup: CDR1 MGHRA, CDR2 YSYEKL. With 3 bases clipped from V and 4 bases from J, the junction kept 15 bases outside the gene matches. In DNA, the CDR3 is TGCGCCAGCAGCCACCCCCGACAGGGGGATTCGGTGAGCACTGAAGCTTTCTTT. It codes for CASSHPRQGDSVSTEAFF.

This clonotype was counted at least ten times. The V gene is TRBV7-9, the J gene TRBJ2-5; 7 bases line up with TRBD1. V gave up 5 bases and J gave up 5 bases; unmatched junction bases: 8. The length of the CDR3 is 14 residues. Germline values: CDR1 SEHNR, CDR2 FQNEAQ (reference sequence). The CDR3 DNA follows: TGTGCCAGCAGCCAACAGGGGTCTATGGAGACCCAGTACTTC. The encoded protein is CASSQQGSMETQYF.

This clonotype was seen a single time. The chain joins TRBV27 to TRBJ2-5; D possibly corresponds to TRBD1 (6 bases). This CDR3 comprises 14 residues. Germline V gives CDR1 MNHEY, CDR2 SMNVEV (reference sequence). Trimming took 5 bases from V and 2 from J, leaving 12 bases between them. The CDR3 sequence: CASSVYGQQETQYF. The CDR3 nucleotides read TGTGCCAGCAGTGTCTACGGACAGCAAGAGACCCAGTACTTC.

There are a few counts of this clonotype. J is TRBJ1-2 and V is TRBV5-4, with a weak D call TRBD1 (6 bases). The V end was cut by 7 bases, the J end by 6 bases, with 13 bases between. The CDR3 sequence is 12 residues long. In germline, CDR1 is SGHNT, CDR2 YYREEE (reference sequence). CDR3 DNA sequence: TGTGCCAGCGGAACTTCAGGGGATGGCTACACCTTC. Translated: CASGTSGDGYTF.